The 10 T cell receptor beta chains below were found in one sample sequenced in a study of CD8 T cells in ankylosing spondylitis. TCRdb re-called the 5' RACE reads through MiXCR, storing one row per CDR3 protein. The table includes under 450,000 distinct CDR3 sequences, 17% detected once. No cognate antigen is known for these TCRs. General study results and limits: Ankylosing spondylitis blood seemed to carry a telltale TCR beta motif made of several highly homologous variants.

The sequenced sample consisted of blood, either unsorted or a sorted T cell fraction (not recorded which). The source is a male donor with ankylosing spondylitis.

For this clonotype: One junction end does not reproduce the germline sequence, and a read error may be involved. The DNA of the CDR3 is TGCAGCCCCCGACCCCTCACAAAATACGAGGAGTACTTC. Translated: CSPRPLTKYEEYF. V gene TRBV20-1 combines with J gene TRBJ2-7; D not resolved. CDR1 is DFQATT, CDR2 SNEGSKA, per germline (reference sequence). This CDR3 has 13 residues.

This clonotype has more than one count but fewer than ten. The rearrangement joins TRBV11-2 to TRBJ1-2; D not certain. The length of the CDR3 is 15 residues. Germline-derived CDR1 and CDR2 are SGHAT and FQNNGV. Trimming pared 5 bases from V and 1 base from J, leaving 14 bases between. In DNA form, the CDR3 reads TGTGCCAGCAGCAACGCGCCGGGTCTTAACTATGGCTACACCTTC. As protein: CASSNAPGLNYGYTF.

The V and J genes are TRBV9 and TRBJ1-3, with 7 bases fitting TRBD1. V shed 0 bases and J 2 bases; nucleotides not matched to a gene: 8. The length of the CDR3 is 17 residues. Germline V lookup: CDR1 SGDLS, CDR2 YYNGEE. CDR3 DNA sequence: TGTGCCAGCAGCGTAGTGCCGACAGGGTTGACTGGAAACACCATATATTTT. Translation: CASSVVPTGLTGNTIYF.

The CDR3 sequence: CASTDAFPGNTIYF. The CDR3 region has the DNA TGTGCCAGCACCGACGCCTTCCCTGGAAACACCATATATTTT. This sequence joins TRBV6-1 and TRBJ1-3; D gene uncertain. The CDR3 is 14 residues long. Trimming removed 7 bases from V and 2 bases from J, with 12 bases in between. Germline-derived CDR1 and CDR2 are MNHNS and SASEGT.

This chain's CDR3 is CASSLGGQGSTDTQYF. In DNA form, the CDR3 reads TGCGCCAGCAGCTTGGGGGGACAGGGGAGCACAGATACGCAGTATTTT. The J gene is TRBJ2-3, the V gene TRBV5-1; 10 bases align to TRBD1. V shed 0 bases, J shed 0 bases, and the junction held 1 base outside the gene matches. CDR1 and CDR2 from the germline V gene are SGHRS and YFSETQ. The CDR3 extends over 16 amino acids.

V gene TRBV4-2 combines with J gene TRBJ2-3; no reliable D call. From germline, CDR1 is LGHNA and CDR2 YNFKEQ. V was trimmed by 1 base and J by 0 bases, leaving 11 bases between them. The CDR3 is 16 amino acids. This CDR3 reads CASSQVGSTSTDTQYF. The DNA of the CDR3 is TGTGCCAGCAGCCAAGTAGGCAGTACTAGCACAGATACGCAGTATTTT.

The chain joins TRBV12-3 or TRBV12-4 to TRBJ1-5, with D possibly matching TRBD1 (6 bases). Trimming cost V 0 bases and J 3 bases, with 9 bases left between them. This CDR3 contains 15 residues. The CDR3: CASSLARTVNQPQHF. The CDR3 DNA follows: TGTGCCAGCAGTTTAGCGCGGACAGTCAATCAGCCCCAGCATTTT.

This clonotype was picked up many times. V is TRBV12-3 or TRBV12-4 and J is TRBJ1-2, with a weak D call TRBD1 (5 bases). CDR3 length: 13 residues. V was trimmed by 7 bases and J by 5 bases, leaving 14 bases between them. This CDR3 is CASNTGGPYGYTF. CDR3 nucleotide sequence: TGTGCCAGCAACACCGGGGGACCGTATGGCTACACCTTC.

This clonotype was detected a few times. The chain carries TRBV10-3 and TRBJ2-1, with TRBD2 identical over 7 bases. CDR1 ENHRY and CDR2 SYGVKD come from the germline V gene. J was trimmed by 0 bases and V by 0 bases; bases with no gene match: 2. The CDR3 is 16 residues long. CDR3 protein: CAISESGGSSYNEQFF. The CDR3 DNA is TGTGCCATCAGTGAGTCTGGCGGGAGCTCCTACAATGAGCAGTTCTTC.

V and J are TRBV2 and TRBJ1-5, with a possible D match to TRBD1 (5 bases). With 5 bases removed from V and 0 bases from J, the gap between germline ends came to 11 bases. CDR3 length equals 15 residues. Germline CDR1 is SNHLY and CDR2 is FYNNEI. The DNA for the CDR3 is TGTGCCAGCAGTCACCGGGACGGTAGCAATCAGCCCCAGCATTTT. Residues: CASSHRDGSNQPQHF. The variable domain in full, with the rest retrieved from reference TRBV2 and TRBJ1-5, is EPEVTQTPSHQVTQMGQEVILRCVPISNHLYFYWYRQILGQKVEFLVSFYNNEISEKSEIFDDQFSVERPDGSNFTLKIRSTKLEDSAMYFCASSHRDGSNQPQHFGDGTRLSIL.